The text below deals with one T cell receptor beta chain. Antigen unknown. Mouse names are used for the genes. Sequencing ends 1 residue short of the CDR3 end; the germline J gene provides the rest. CDR1 is LGHDT, CDR2 YNNKQL, per germline (reference sequence). Trimming removed 3 bases at V and 0 bases at J, with 4 bases between. The CDR3 consists of 13 residues. Sequencing of TCRbeta CDR3 at survey depth gave sequences and template counts. Clones were read by immunoSEQ multiplex PCR, and TCRdb kept only the in-frame ones, dropping some. Here the sample spans about 48,000 clones, around 69% being singletons. This entry belongs to a study of tissue T cells after allogeneic stem cell transplantation. Study results and limitations: Anatomically similar tissues had similar TCR repertoires within each patient. This small cohort was clinically heterogeneous, and sampling depth was a limitation. Blood and spleen captured only part of the tissue TCR repertoire.

Sequenced material: sorted cells pooled from one or two spleens. The rearrangement joins TRBV4 to TRBJ2-4; D is undetermined. The sequence was obtained from a pool of C57BL/6 mice in good health. The sequenced part of the CDR3 DNA is TGTGCCAGCAGCTACAGAAGTCAAAACACCTTGTAC. Amino acid sequence: CASSYRSQNTLY. The full CDR3 sequence reads CASSYRSQNTLYF.